This is a list of T cell receptor beta chains from one sample in a study of low-dose radiotherapy and immunotherapy resistance in tumors. TCRdb used MiXCR to reprocess the reads, holding one entry per CDR3 protein. Of 35,000 to 50,000 distinct CDR3 sequences listed, 20% to 30% were seen once; the top ten hold over 9.5%. The sample here was PBMCs, taken after low-dose radiotherapy plus immunotherapy. These receptors were taken from a male donor with prostate cancer. CDR3s include the opening cysteine and the closing phenylalanine or tryptophan. A D gene is named only where the DNA matches it firmly. Some rows have no size entry. The others give once, few or many, or a class for an expanded clone.

TRBJ2-7,TRBV19,NA,NA,14,TGTGCCAGTAGTGACAGGGGAGGGACCTACGAGCAGTACTTC,CASSDRGGTYEQYF
TRBJ2-2,TRBV19,many,NA,13,TGTGCCAGTGCGAGGGGGAGAGCCGGGGAGCTGTTTTTT,CASARGRAGELFF
TRBJ2-4,TRBV30,few,NA,11,TGTGCCTGGACTAAAGGATCCCGCGTCAACTTC,CAWTKGSRVNF
TRBJ1-1,TRBV4-2,many,NA,15,TGTGCCAGCAGCCAAGATCAACAGGGTGGCACTGAAGCTTTCTTT,CASSQDQQGGTEAFF
TRBJ2-3,TRBV7-9,many,NA,14,TGTGCCAGCAGCCCCGCCTTTCGGACAGATACGCAGTATTTT,CASSPAFRTDTQYF
TRBJ2-3,TRBV2,many,NA,15,TGTGCCAGCAGTGAAGTGGGGCACCTCGGAGATACGCAGTATTTT,CASSEVGHLGDTQYF
TRBJ2-5,TRBV2,many,NA,11,TGTGCCAGCAGTACCCTGGAGACCCAGTACTTC,CASSTLETQYF
TRBJ1-1,TRBV30,many,NA,13,TGTGCCTGGAGTGTATTCCCCGCCACTGAAGCTTTCTTT,CAWSVFPATEAFF
TRBJ2-7,TRBV27,many,NA,11,TGTGCCAGCAAGGGCGGGACCGAGCAGTACTTC,CASKGGTEQYF
TRBJ1-1,TRBV30,many,TRBD1,15,TGTGCCTGGAGTCCCCGGACAGGGGGGAACACTGAAGCTTTCTTT,CAWSPRTGGNTEAFF
TRBJ1-4,TRBV15,many,NA,17,TGTGCCACCAGCAGAGATCCGGTTGGCCTAACTAATGAAAAACTGTTTTTT,CATSRDPVGLTNEKLFF
TRBJ2-5,TRBV5-1,many,NA,15,TGCGCCAGCAGCTTGTCGCAGGGGAAGGGAGAGACCCAGTACTTC,CASSLSQGKGETQYF
TRBJ2-7,TRBV5-1,many,TRBD1,15,TGCGCCAGCAGCCCGGAGGGACAGGGATTTGGTGAGCAGTACTTC,CASSPEGQGFGEQYF
TRBJ2-5,TRBV24-1,many,TRBD1,13,TGTGCCACCCAGGACAGGGCCAAAGAGACCCAGTACTTC,CATQDRAKETQYF
TRBJ1-1,TRBV14,many,NA,13,TGTGCCAGCAGTCGTCGGGAAAACACTGAAGCTTTCTTT,CASSRRENTEAFF
TRBJ2-7,TRBV12-3/TRBV12-4,many,NA,14,TGTGCCAGCAGTTTAGGAGGCGGGTCCTACGAGCAGTACTTC,CASSLGGGSYEQYF
TRBJ2-3,TRBV4-1,many,NA,18,TGCGCCAGCAGCCTACCTCGGGATCCCGGATCTAGCACAGATACGCAGTATTTT,CASSLPRDPGSSTDTQYF
TRBJ2-7,TRBV7-3,few,NA,15,TGTGCCAGCAGTGCGAACGGGGGGCCGCCCTACGAGCAGTACTTC,CASSANGGPPYEQYF
TRBJ2-7,TRBV6-5,NA,NA,13,TGTGCCAGCAGTTACTCGAACGGGGACGAGCAGTACTTC,CASSYSNGDEQYF
TRBJ1-1,TRBV11-2,once,TRBD1,15,TGTGCCAGCAGCCAAGCCAGGGGGCTGAGCACTGAAGCTTTCTTT,CASSQARGLSTEAFF
TRBJ2-3,TRBV20-1,many,NA,17,TGCAGTGCTAGTGCGTACATGGGGGGGCTGATGACAGATACGCAGTATTTT,CSASAYMGGLMTDTQYF
TRBJ2-1,TRBV9,many,TRBD2,16,TGTGCCAGCAGCGCCCGGAGAGGGAGGGCCATCAATGAGCAGTTCTTC,CASSARRGRAINEQFF
TRBJ1-1,TRBV5-1,many,NA,14,TGCGCCAGCAGCTTCGCAGGTCTGAACACTGAAGCTTTCTTT,CASSFAGLNTEAFF
TRBJ2-6,TRBV10-1,many,NA,18,TGCGCCAGCAGCCCCTCCGGGACGGCCGTCAGCGGGGCCAACGTCCTGACTTTC,CASSPSGTAVSGANVLTF
TRBJ1-5,TRBV6-8,NA,NA,11,TGTGGAGTAGGAGTCAATCAGCCCCAGCATTTT,CGVGVNQPQHF
TRBJ2-5,TRBV7-9,NA,NA,15,TGTGCCAGCAGCTCGGACAGCACGTGGACTTGGGCCCAGTACTTC,CASSSDSTWTWAQYF
TRBJ2-2,TRBV6-6,NA,NA,22,NA,CASSTDWTSGGYDANTGELFFF
TRBJ1-5,TRBV20-1,NA,NA,14,TGCAGTGCTAGTACGCGGGCACGGGATCAGCCCCAGCATTTT,CSASTRARDQPQHF
TRBJ2-1,TRBV29-1,many,NA,15,TGCAGCGCTATACTGGGCAGGGAAATCTACAATGAGCAGTTCTTC,CSAILGREIYNEQFF
TRBJ1-1,TRBV2,few,NA,13,TGTGCCAGCGTCAGGTATCTGAGCACTGAAGCTTTCTTT,CASVRYLSTEAFF
TRBJ2-1,TRBV24-1,few,TRBD2,15,TGTGCCACCGGCGGCGGGAGGGCCTCCTACAATGAGCAGTTCTTC,CATGGGRASYNEQFF
TRBJ2-5,TRBV6-1,many,TRBD2,13,TGTGCCAGCAGTCTAGCGGGAGTGGAGACCCAGTACTTC,CASSLAGVETQYF
TRBJ2-7,TRBV20-1,many,NA,15,TGCAGTGCTAGAACCGCAAAGACAGGCTACTACGAGCAGTACTTC,CSARTAKTGYYEQYF
TRBJ2-3,TRBV28,many,NA,14,TGTGCCAGCAGTTTTGAGCGACTCACAGATACGCAGTATTTT,CASSFERLTDTQYF
TRBJ1-3,TRBV5-1,many,NA,15,TGCGCCAGCAGCTTGGTGTCGGGGACTGGAAACACCATATATTTT,CASSLVSGTGNTIYF
TRBJ2-5,TRBV28,many,NA,12,TGTGCCAGCAGGGCGGGAAAGGAGACCCAGTACTTC,CASRAGKETQYF
TRBJ1-5,TRBV19,many,NA,16,TGTGCCAGTAGTGCTCAGGGGACCAGGCTCAATCAGCCCCAGCATTTT,CASSAQGTRLNQPQHF
TRBJ2-6,TRBV6-2/TRBV6-3,many,NA,20,TGTGCCAGCAGTCTACCGTCCGCGGGGCTAGCTTACTCTGGGGCCAACGTCCTGACTTTC,CASSLPSAGLAYSGANVLTF
TRBJ2-3,TRBV24-1,NA,TRBD2,14,TGTGCCACCAGTACAGCGGGGTTCACAGATACGCAGTATTTT,CATSTAGFTDTQYF